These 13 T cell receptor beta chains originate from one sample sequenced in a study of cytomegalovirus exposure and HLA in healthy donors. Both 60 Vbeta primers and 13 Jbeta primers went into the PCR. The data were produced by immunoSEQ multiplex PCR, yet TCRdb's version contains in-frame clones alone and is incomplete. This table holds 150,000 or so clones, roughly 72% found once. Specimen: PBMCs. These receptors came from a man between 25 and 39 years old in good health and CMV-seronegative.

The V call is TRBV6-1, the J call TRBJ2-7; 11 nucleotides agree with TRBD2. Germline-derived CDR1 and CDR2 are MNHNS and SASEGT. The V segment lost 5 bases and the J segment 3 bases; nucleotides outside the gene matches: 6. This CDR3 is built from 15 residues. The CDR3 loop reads CASSPQLAGVYEQYF. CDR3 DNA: TGTGCCAGCAGTCCACAACTAGCGGGGGTCTACGAGCAGTACTTC.

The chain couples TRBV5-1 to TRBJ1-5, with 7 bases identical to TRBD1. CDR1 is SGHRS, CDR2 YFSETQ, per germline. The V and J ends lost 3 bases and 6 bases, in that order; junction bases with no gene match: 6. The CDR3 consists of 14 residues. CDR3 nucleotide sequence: TGCGCCAGCAGCTCGACAGGGAGAGGTCAGCCCCAGCATTTT. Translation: CASSSTGRGQPQHF.

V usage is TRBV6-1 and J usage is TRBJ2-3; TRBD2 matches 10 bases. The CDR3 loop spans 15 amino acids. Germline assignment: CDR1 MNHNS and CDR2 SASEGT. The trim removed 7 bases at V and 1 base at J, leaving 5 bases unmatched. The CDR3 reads CASTPGLAGTDTQYF. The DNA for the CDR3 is TGTGCCAGCACCCCCGGACTAGCGGGCACAGATACGCAGTATTTT.

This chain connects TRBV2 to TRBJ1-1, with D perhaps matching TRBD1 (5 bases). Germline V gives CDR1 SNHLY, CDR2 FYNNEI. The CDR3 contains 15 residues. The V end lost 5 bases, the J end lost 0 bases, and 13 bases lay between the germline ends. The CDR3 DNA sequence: TGTGCCAGCAGTTTTACGGGACTTATGAACACTGAAGCTTTCTTT. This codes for CASSFTGLMNTEAFF.

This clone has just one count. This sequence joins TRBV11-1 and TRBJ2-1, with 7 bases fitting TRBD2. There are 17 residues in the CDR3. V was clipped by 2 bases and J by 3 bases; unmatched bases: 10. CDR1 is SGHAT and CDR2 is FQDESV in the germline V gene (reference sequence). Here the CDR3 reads CASSLYLNGGGYNEQFF. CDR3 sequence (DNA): TGTGCCAGCAGCTTATACTTGAACGGCGGGGGCTACAATGAGCAGTTCTTC.

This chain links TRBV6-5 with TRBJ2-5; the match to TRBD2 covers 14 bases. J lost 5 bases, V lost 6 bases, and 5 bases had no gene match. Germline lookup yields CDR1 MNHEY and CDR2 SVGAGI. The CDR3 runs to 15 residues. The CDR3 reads CASRTSGGALETQYF. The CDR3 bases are TGTGCCAGCAGGACTAGCGGGGGGGCTTTGGAGACCCAGTACTTC.

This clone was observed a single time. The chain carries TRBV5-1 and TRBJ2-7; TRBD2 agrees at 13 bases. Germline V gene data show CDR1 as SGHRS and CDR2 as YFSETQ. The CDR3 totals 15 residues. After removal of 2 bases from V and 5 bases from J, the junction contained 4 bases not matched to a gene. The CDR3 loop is CASSLTSGGAHEQYF. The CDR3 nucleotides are TGCGCCAGCAGCTTAACTAGCGGGGGGGCCCACGAGCAGTACTTC. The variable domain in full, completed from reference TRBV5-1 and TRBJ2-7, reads KAGVTQTPRYLIKTRGQQVTLSCSPISGHRSVSWYQQTPGQGLQFLFEYFSETQRNKGNFPGRFSGRQFSNSRSEMNVSTLELGDSALYLCASSLTSGGAHEQYFGPGTRLTVT.

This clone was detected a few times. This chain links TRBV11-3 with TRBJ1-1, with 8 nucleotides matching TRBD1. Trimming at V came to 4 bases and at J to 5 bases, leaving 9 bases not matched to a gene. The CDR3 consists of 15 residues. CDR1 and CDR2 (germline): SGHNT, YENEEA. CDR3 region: CASSSNRGARTEAFF. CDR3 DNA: TGTGCCAGCAGCTCAAACAGGGGGGCGAGGACTGAAGCTTTCTTT.

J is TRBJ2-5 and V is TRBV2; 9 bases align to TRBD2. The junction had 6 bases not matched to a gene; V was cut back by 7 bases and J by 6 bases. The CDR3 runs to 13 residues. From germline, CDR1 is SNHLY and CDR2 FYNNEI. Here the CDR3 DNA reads TGTGCCAGCACCCCCCTAGCGGGGCAGACCCAGTACTTC. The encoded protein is CASTPLAGQTQYF.

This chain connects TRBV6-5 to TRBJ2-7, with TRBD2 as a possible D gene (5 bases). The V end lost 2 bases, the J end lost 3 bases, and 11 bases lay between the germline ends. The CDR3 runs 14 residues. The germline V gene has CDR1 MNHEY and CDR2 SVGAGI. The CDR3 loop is CASSYAGSDYEQYF. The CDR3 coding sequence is TGTGCCAGCAGTTACGCGGGTTCTGACTACGAGCAGTACTTC.

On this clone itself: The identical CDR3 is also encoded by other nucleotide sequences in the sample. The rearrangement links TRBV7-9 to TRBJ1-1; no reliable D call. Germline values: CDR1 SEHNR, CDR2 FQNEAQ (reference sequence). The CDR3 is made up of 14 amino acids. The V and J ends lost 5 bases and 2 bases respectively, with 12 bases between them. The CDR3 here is CASSNSRHNTEAFF. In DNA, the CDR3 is TGTGCCAGCAGCAACAGCAGACACAACACTGAAGCTTTCTTT.

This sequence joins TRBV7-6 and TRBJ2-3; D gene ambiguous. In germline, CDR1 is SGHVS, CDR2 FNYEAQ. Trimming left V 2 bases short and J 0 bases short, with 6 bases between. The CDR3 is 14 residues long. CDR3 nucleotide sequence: TGTGCCAGCAGCTTAACCAGGAGCACAGATACGCAGTATTTT. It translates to CASSLTRSTDTQYF.

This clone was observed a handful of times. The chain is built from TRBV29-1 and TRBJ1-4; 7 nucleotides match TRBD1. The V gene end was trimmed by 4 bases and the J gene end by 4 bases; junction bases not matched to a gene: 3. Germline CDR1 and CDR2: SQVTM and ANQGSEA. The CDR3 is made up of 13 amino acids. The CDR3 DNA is TGCAGCGTTGGGGACAGCCTTAATGAAAAACTGTTTTTT. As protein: CSVGDSLNEKLFF.